The 25 T cell receptor beta chains below were found in one sample sequenced in a study of OX40 agonist ivuxolimab in advanced cancers. TCRdb's copy holds only in-frame clones and misses some; the assay was immunoSEQ multiplex PCR. The repertoire has around 68,000 clones, 86% of them found once; the top ten carry 1% to 1.5%. The specimen was CD4+ or CD8+ T cells sorted from blood, collected in a trial of the OX40 agonist ivuxolimab. The receptors were sampled from an adult with an advanced solid tumor such as melanoma, head and neck, liver or kidney cancer.

The chain employs TRBV10-1 and TRBJ1-1, with D hard to call. The V end lost 6 bases, the J end lost 0 bases, and 8 bases lay between the germline ends. The V gene's germline CDR1 is WNHNN and CDR2 SYGVQD (reference sequence). This CDR3 spans 13 amino acids. The CDR3 nucleotides are TGCGCCAGCAGACAGAGCATGAACACTGAAGCTTTCTTT. Amino acids: CASRQSMNTEAFF.

The chain employs TRBV5-5 and TRBJ2-5; 9 bases agree with TRBD1. Germline V lookup: CDR1 SGHKS, CDR2 YYEKEE (reference sequence). With V trimmed by 4 bases and J by 5 bases, 9 bases remained unmatched. This CDR3 has 15 amino acids. The CDR3 sequence is CASSALTGTGETQYF. The CDR3 DNA reads TGTGCCAGCAGCGCACTAACCGGGACAGGGGAGACCCAGTACTTC. Using reference TRBV5-5 and TRBJ2-5 for the parts outside the CDR3, the full variable domain is DAGVTQSPTHLIKTRGQQVTLRCSPISGHKSVSWYQQVLGQGPQFIFQYYEKEERGRGNFPDRFSARQFPNYSSELNVNALLLGDSALYLCASSALTGTGETQYFGPGTRLLVL.

The rearrangement joins TRBV9 to TRBJ2-2; D unclear. CDR1 and CDR2 from the germline V gene are SGDLS and YYNGEE. Trimming took off 1 base at V and 5 bases at J, with 6 bases between the two ends. CDR3 length equals 13 residues. The CDR3 here is CASSVIGTGELFF. The CDR3 nucleotides read TGTGCCAGCAGCGTAATCGGTACCGGGGAGCTGTTTTTT. The full variable domain, in which reference TRBV9 and TRBJ2-2 provide the parts outside the CDR3, is DSGVTQTPKHLITATGQRVTLRCSPRSGDLSVYWYQQSLDQGLQFLIQYYNGEERAKGNILERFSAQQFPDLHSELNLSSLELGDSALYFCASSVIGTGELFFGEGSRLTVL.

The V and J genes are TRBV11-2 and TRBJ2-7; no reliable D call. CDR3 length equals 16 residues. Trimming left V 5 bases short and J 0 bases short, with 17 bases between. Germline V gene data show CDR1 as SGHAT and CDR2 as FQNNGV. The CDR3 sequence is CASSPRVTRYSYEQYF. The DNA of the CDR3 is TGTGCCAGCAGCCCCCGAGTCACTCGATACTCCTACGAGCAGTACTTC.

The chain uses TRBV5-5 and TRBJ2-7, with 8 bases fitting TRBD1. The CDR3 is 15 amino acids. Germline CDR1 and CDR2: SGHKS and YYEKEE (reference sequence). V gave up 1 base and J gave up 3 bases; unmatched junction bases: 6. In DNA form, the CDR3 reads TGTGCCAGCAGCTTGCTCGCAGGGGGCAGCTACGAGCAGTACTTC. Encoded protein: CASSLLAGGSYEQYF.

This clone was seen only a few times. The chain has TRBV19 and TRBJ2-1; TRBD2 aligns across 11 bases. The germline V gene encodes CDR1 LNHDA and CDR2 SQIVND (reference sequence). Losses at the gene ends were 3 bases for V and 4 bases for J; bases not matched to a gene: 14. The CDR3 contains 19 residues. The CDR3: CASSISPHPTSGKYNEQFF. For the CDR3, the DNA is TGTGCCAGTAGTATTTCCCCCCACCCGACTAGCGGGAAATACAATGAGCAGTTCTTC.

The chain combines TRBV7-8 with TRBJ2-5, with 9 positions matching TRBD2. Germline assignment: CDR1 SGHVS and CDR2 FQNEAQ. The CDR3 is 17 amino acids. With 6 bases clipped from V and 5 bases from J, the junction kept 16 bases outside the gene matches. CDR3: CASSHPPGLAGRETQYF. The DNA for the CDR3 is TGTGCCAGCAGTCATCCCCCTGGGCTAGCGGGAAGGGAGACCCAGTACTTC.

V and J are TRBV25-1 and TRBJ2-2; maybe TRBD1 (5 bases). The CDR3 has 15 amino acids. Germline V gene sequence: CDR1 MGHDK, CDR2 SYGVNS. Between the trimmed V and J ends, which lost 1 base and 3 bases, there was a span of 9 bases. CDR3 amino acids: CASSELGVDTGELFF. Written as DNA, the CDR3 is TGTGCCAGCAGTGAATTAGGGGTGGACACCGGGGAGCTGTTTTTT.

V is TRBV27 and J is TRBJ2-7; 8 positions match TRBD1. CDR1 MNHEY and CDR2 SMNVEV come from the germline V gene (reference sequence). The CDR3 is 14 amino acids. V lost 2 bases and J lost 3; bases outside the gene matches: 3. The CDR3, as DNA: TGTGCCAGCAGTTTAGGGACAGGCCGCTACGAGCAGTACTTC. Its translation: CASSLGTGRYEQYF.

This chain uses TRBV28 with TRBJ2-2; tentative D call: TRBD2 (6 bases). This CDR3 region has 14 residues. The V end lost 6 bases, the J end lost 4 bases, and 12 bases lay between the germline ends. From germline, CDR1 is MDHEN and CDR2 SYDVKM. The CDR3 reads CASSTGGPTGELFF. The CDR3 DNA reads as TGTGCCAGCAGCACAGGAGGGCCCACCGGGGAGCTGTTTTTT.

This clone was detected only a few times. This sequence joins TRBV27 and TRBJ2-1, with D unclear. Germline CDR1 and CDR2: MNHEY and SMNVEV (reference sequence). Trimming took off 3 bases at V and 0 bases at J, with 9 bases between the two ends. The CDR3 extends over 15 amino acids. Here the CDR3 reads CASSLSLNSYNEQFF. The DNA of the CDR3 is TGTGCCAGCAGTTTGTCCTTGAACTCCTACAATGAGCAGTTCTTC.

The rearrangement links TRBV5-4 to TRBJ1-4; D remains unclear. Germline V gene lookup returns CDR1 SGHNT and CDR2 YYREEE (reference sequence). The V end lost 4 bases, the J end lost 4 bases, and 5 bases lay between the germline ends. The CDR3 is 12 residues long. The CDR3 DNA follows: TGTGCCAGCAGCGTCGATAATGAAAAACTGTTTTTT. This encodes CASSVDNEKLFF.

This chain uses TRBV28 with TRBJ1-4; 8 positions match TRBD1. J gave up 6 bases and V 6 bases, and 12 bases lay outside the gene matches. CDR3 length equals 16 residues. Germline CDR1 reads MDHEN; CDR2 reads SYDVKM. In DNA, the CDR3 is TGTGCCAGCAGCCCAACCCGACAGGGGCCTTATGAAAAACTGTTTTTT. It encodes CASSPTRQGPYEKLFF.

This clone appeared a few times. The chain carries TRBV29-1 and TRBJ2-3; D remains ambiguous. Germline CDR1 SQVTM, CDR2 ANQGSEA. This CDR3 has 11 amino acids. Trimming removed 2 bases at V and 2 bases at J, with 2 bases between. The CDR3 sequence is CSVESTDTQYF. DNA for the CDR3: TGCAGCGTTGAATCCACAGATACGCAGTATTTT.

This sequence joins TRBV29-1 and TRBJ1-2; D is uncertain. Trimming took 0 bases from V and 8 from J, leaving 19 bases between them. The CDR3 has 15 amino acids. Germline lookup yields CDR1 SQVTM and CDR2 ANQGSEA. DNA of the CDR3: TGCAGCGTTGAAGATAACGCCCTCTTAGGCGTCGGCTACACCTTC. The encoded protein is CSVEDNALLGVGYTF. Full variable domain (remainder filled in from reference TRBV29-1 and TRBJ1-2): SAVISQKPSRDICQRGTSLTIQCQVDSQVTMMFWYRQQPGQSLTLIATANQGSEATYESGFVIDKFPISRPNLTFSTLTVSNMSPEDSSIYLCSVEDNALLGVGYTFGSGTRLTVV.

This clone was picked up a small number of times. V gene TRBV6-6 combines with J gene TRBJ2-7, with TRBD2 matching over 8 bases. Germline CDR1 and CDR2: MNHNY and SVGAGI (reference sequence). The CDR3 loop spans 15 amino acids. V lost 7 bases, J lost 2 bases, and 10 bases stayed unmatched. As DNA, the CDR3 is TGTGCCAGCACTGATGGAGGTAGCGGGACCTACGAGCAGTACTTC. The encoded protein is CASTDGGSGTYEQYF.

The chain has TRBV20-1 and TRBJ2-7; no clear D. From germline, CDR1 is DFQATT and CDR2 SNEGSKA (reference sequence). The CDR3 is 11 amino acids. With 6 bases removed from V and 4 bases from J, the gap between germline ends came to 10 bases. The CDR3 region has the DNA TGCAGTGCCCAACCGGGTTACGAGCAGTACTTC. Translation gives CSAQPGYEQYF.

The chain carries TRBV18 and TRBJ2-5, with D maybe TRBD2 (5 bases). The CDR3 loop spans 15 amino acids. Germline V gene sequence: CDR1 KGHSH, CDR2 LQKENI. Between the trimmed V and J ends, which lost 2 bases and 5 bases, there was a span of 15 bases. The CDR3 sequence: CASSPGPGKWETQYF. The CDR3 coding sequence is TGTGCCAGCTCACCAGGACCGGGAAAATGGGAGACCCAGTACTTC.

This chain joins TRBV28 and TRBJ1-2; 8 nucleotides align to TRBD1. Germline V lookup: CDR1 MDHEN, CDR2 SYDVKM. V lost 5 bases, J lost 4 bases, and 9 bases stayed unmatched. The CDR3 is 15 residues long. CDR3 sequence (DNA): TGTGCCAGCAGTCCAACGGACAGGGAAACCTATGGCTACACCTTC. Encoded protein: CASSPTDRETYGYTF.

The genes are TRBV2 and TRBJ2-3; D unclear. This CDR3 is built from 14 residues. Per the germline V gene, CDR1 is SNHLY and CDR2 is FYNNEI. Trimming left V 4 bases short and J 6 bases short, with 14 bases between. CDR3: CASSGVSRRDTQYF. The CDR3 DNA reads TGTGCCAGCAGTGGAGTTAGCAGGCGGGATACGCAGTATTTT.

V is TRBV21-1 and J is TRBJ1-1. TRBV21-1 is given as a pseudogene. The CDR3 is made up of 14 amino acids. The CDR3 reads CASSKSISCTEAFF. In DNA, the CDR3 is TGTGCCAGCAGCAAATCGATCTCGTGTACTGAAGCTTTCTTT.

This clone showed up just a few times. This chain links TRBV19 with TRBJ2-2; 8 nucleotides match TRBD1. With 5 bases clipped from V and 0 bases from J, the junction kept 8 bases outside the gene matches. CDR1 is LNHDA and CDR2 is SQIVND in the germline V gene (reference sequence). The length of the CDR3 is 17 residues. Here the CDR3 reads CASSFRQGTTNTGELFF. CDR3 coding DNA: TGTGCCAGTAGTTTCAGACAGGGGACGACGAACACCGGGGAGCTGTTTTTT. The whole variable domain, remainder taken from reference TRBV19 and TRBJ2-2, is DGGITQSPKYLFRKEGQNVTLSCEQNLNHDAMYWYRQDPGQGLRLIYYSQIVNDFQKGDIAEGYSVSREKKESFPLTVTSAQKNPTAFYLCASSFRQGTTNTGELFFGEGSRLTVL.

This sequence joins TRBV7-3 and TRBJ1-1; D unclear. V lost 6 bases and J 9 bases, leaving 20 bases between the germline ends. CDR1 is SGHTA and CDR2 is FQGTGA in the germline V gene. The CDR3 has 14 amino acids. In DNA form, the CDR3 reads TGTGCCAGCAGAAACCCAGCGGCAGGTGAAAAAGCTTTCTTT. Residues: CASRNPAAGEKAFF.

The chain recombines TRBV5-1 with TRBJ2-5; D not resolved. Trimming pared 1 base from V and 5 bases from J, leaving 3 bases between. Looked up from germline, CDR1 is SGHRS and CDR2 is YFSETQ. CDR3 length equals 11 residues. Here the CDR3 reads CASSLFETQYF. The CDR3 DNA reads TGCGCCAGCAGCTTGTTTGAGACCCAGTACTTC.

CDR3 nucleotides: TGTGCCAGCAGCCAAGAGACCGACAGGGGTATCCCTGGAAACACCATATATTTT. It yields the protein CASSQETDRGIPGNTIYF. This chain uses TRBV4-2 with TRBJ1-3; 8 bases match TRBD1. Germline V gene sequence: CDR1 LGHNA, CDR2 YNFKEQ. V shed 0 bases and J 2 bases; nucleotides not matched to a gene: 9. CDR3 size: 18 residues.